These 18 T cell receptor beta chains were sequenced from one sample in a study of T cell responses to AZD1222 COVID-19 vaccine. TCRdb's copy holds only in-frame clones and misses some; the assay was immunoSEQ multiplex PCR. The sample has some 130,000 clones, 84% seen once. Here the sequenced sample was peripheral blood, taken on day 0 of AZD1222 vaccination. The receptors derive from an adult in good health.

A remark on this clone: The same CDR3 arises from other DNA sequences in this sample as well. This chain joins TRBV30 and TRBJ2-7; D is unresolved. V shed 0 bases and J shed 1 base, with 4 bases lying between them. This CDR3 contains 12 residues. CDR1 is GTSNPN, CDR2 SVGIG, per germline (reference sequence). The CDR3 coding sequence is TGTGCCTGGAGTGTCTCTTCCTACGAGCAGTACTTC. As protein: CAWSVSSYEQYF.

CDR3 nucleotides: TGTGCCAGTAGTGGCAGAGCTAACTATGGCTACACCTTC. Protein product: CASSGRANYGYTF. The J gene is TRBJ1-2, the V gene TRBV19; D remains ambiguous. CDR1 is LNHDA, CDR2 SQIVND, per germline (reference sequence). V was clipped by 5 bases and J by 0 bases, with 7 bases between them. The CDR3 runs 13 residues.

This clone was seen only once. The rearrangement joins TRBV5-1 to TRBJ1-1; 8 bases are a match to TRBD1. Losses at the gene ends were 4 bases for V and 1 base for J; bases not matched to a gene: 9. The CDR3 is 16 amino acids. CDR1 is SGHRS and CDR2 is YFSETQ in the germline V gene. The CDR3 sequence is CASSTSTGAGNTEAFF. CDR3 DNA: TGCGCCAGCAGCACCTCGACAGGGGCAGGGAACACTGAAGCTTTCTTT.

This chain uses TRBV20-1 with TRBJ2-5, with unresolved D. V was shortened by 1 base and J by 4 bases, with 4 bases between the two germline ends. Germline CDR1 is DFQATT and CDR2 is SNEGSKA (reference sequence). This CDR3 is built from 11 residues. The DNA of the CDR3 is TGCAGTGCTAGAGGCAGAGAGACCCAGTACTTC. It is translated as CSARGRETQYF.

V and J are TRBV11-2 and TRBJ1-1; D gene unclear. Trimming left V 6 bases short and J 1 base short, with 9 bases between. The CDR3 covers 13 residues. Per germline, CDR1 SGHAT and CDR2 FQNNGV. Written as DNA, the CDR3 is TGTGCCAGCAGTCGCCGGTGGAACACTGAAGCTTTCTTT. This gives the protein CASSRRWNTEAFF.

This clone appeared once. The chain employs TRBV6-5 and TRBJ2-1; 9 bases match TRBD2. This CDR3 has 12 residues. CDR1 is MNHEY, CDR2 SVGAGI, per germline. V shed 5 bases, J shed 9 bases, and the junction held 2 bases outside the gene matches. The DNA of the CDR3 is TGTGCCAGCAGTCAGGGACTAGCTGAGCAGTTCTTC. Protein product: CASSQGLAEQFF.

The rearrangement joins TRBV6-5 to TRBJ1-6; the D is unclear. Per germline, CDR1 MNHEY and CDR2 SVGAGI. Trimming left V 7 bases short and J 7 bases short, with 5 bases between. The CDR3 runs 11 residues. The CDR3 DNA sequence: TGTGCCAGCAACGGGAATTCACCCCTCCACTTT. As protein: CASNGNSPLHF.

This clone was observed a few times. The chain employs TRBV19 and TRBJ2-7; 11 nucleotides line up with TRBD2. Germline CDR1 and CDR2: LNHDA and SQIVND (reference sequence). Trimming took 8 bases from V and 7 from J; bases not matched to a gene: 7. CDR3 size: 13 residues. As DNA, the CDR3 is TGTGCCAGTCTAGCGGGGGGAGTTGGGGAGCAGTACTTC. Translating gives CASLAGGVGEQYF.

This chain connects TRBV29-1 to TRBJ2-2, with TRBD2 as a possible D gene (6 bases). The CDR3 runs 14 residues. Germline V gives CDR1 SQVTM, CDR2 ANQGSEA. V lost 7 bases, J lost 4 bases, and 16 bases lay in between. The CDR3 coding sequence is TGCAGCGCCCGAAGTGGGGGGACCACCGGGGAGCTGTTTTTT. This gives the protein CSARSGGTTGELFF.

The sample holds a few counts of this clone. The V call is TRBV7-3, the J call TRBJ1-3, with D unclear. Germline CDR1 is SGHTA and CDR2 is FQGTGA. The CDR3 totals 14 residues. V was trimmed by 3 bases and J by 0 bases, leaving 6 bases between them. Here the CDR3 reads CASSLGLSGNTIYF. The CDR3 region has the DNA TGTGCCAGCAGCTTGGGTCTCTCTGGAAACACCATATATTTT.

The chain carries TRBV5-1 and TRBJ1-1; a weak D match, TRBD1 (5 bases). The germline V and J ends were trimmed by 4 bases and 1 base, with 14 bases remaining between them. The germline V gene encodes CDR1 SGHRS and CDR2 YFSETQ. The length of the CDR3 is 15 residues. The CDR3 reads CASSTQRRANTEAFF. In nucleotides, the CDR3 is TGCGCCAGCAGCACCCAGCGCAGGGCGAACACTGAAGCTTTCTTT.

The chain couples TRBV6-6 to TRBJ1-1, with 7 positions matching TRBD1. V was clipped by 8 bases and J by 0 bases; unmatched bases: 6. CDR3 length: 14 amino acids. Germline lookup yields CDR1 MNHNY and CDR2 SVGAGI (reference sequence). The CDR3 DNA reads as TGTGCCAGCCCCGGGACAGAGATGAACACTGAAGCTTTCTTT. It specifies CASPGTEMNTEAFF.

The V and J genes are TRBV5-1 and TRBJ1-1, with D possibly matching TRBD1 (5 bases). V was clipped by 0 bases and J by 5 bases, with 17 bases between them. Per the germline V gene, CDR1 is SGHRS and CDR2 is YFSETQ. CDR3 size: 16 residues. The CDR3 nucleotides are TGCGCCAGCAGCTTGGAGATGGTGGGGCGTCATACTGAAGCTTTCTTT. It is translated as CASSLEMVGRHTEAFF.

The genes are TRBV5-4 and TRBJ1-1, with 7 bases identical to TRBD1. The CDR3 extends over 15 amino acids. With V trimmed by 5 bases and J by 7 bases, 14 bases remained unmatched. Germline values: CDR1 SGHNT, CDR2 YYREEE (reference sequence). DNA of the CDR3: TGTGCCAGCAGTATCGCTCAGGGACAGACCCTTGAAGCTTTCTTT. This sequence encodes CASSIAQGQTLEAFF.

The CDR3 protein is CAISESQNYGYTF. The DNA of the CDR3 is TGTGCCATCAGTGAGTCGCAGAACTATGGCTACACCTTC. The rearrangement joins TRBV10-3 to TRBJ1-2; D ambiguous. The ends were cut back, 0 bases at V and 2 bases at J, with 4 bases in the middle. The length of the CDR3 is 13 residues. The germline gives CDR1 ENHRY, CDR2 SYGVKD.

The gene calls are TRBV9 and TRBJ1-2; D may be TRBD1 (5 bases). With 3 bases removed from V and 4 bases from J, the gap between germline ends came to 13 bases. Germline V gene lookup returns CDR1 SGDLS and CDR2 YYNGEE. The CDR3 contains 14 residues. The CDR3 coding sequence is TGTGCCAGCAGCGCCGAGGGGAGAGGCTATGGCTACACCTTC. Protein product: CASSAEGRGYGYTF.

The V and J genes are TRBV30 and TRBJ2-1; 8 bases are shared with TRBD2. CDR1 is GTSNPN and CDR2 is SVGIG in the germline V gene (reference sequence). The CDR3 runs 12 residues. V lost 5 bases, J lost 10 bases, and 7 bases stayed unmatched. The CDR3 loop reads CAWAGGIGEQFF. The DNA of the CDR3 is TGTGCCTGGGCGGGGGGAATAGGGGAGCAGTTCTTC.

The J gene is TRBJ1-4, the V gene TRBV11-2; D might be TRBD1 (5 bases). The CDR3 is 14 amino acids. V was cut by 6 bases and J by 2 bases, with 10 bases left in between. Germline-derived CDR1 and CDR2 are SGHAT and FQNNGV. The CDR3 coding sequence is TGTGCCAGCAGGGGATGGGACACTAATGAAAAACTGTTTTTT. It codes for CASRGWDTNEKLFF.